This T cell receptor (beta chain) was found in a study of T cell repertoires in cytomegalovirus infection. Turning to the study itself: Public TCR beta signatures indicated both CMV infection and matching HLA type.

V was clipped by 1 base and J by 3 bases; unmatched bases: 6. Germline CDR1 reads SGHTA; CDR2 reads FQGNSA. The CDR3 runs 16 residues. TCRdb redid the calling of the reads with MiXCR, one entry per CDR3 protein. The sample has tens of thousands of distinct CDR3 sequences, 3% to 4.5% seen once. Study-level points and caveats: Pooled public TCR beta family frequency picked out CMV carriers with the relevant HLA. In two of eight donors, the top clonotype was HLA-C-restricted CMV-specific.

At least ten counts were recorded for this clonotype. Its target is not known. The receptor comes from a human donor in good health (CMV status not recorded). Some clones in this sample may be carry-over from other donors' samples. V gene TRBV7-2 combines with J gene TRBJ2-7, with 10 positions matching TRBD2. The source material was PBMCs. The CDR3 region is CASSLDPLAGVYEQYF. The CDR3 coding sequence is TGTGCCAGCAGCTTAGATCCGCTAGCGGGGGTCTACGAGCAGTACTTC.